This T cell receptor (beta chain) was retrieved from a study of T cells in Graves' hyperthyroidism and ophthalmopathy (dated by TCRdb to between 2018 and 2021). Broadly, across the study: Peripheral blood samples were taken at initial diagnosis, before any treatment was given. A discovery cohort of roughly 100 patients, about 44 with Graves' ophthalmopathy and about 60 with stable Graves' hyperthyroidism, was used to find distinguishing TCR V-J signatures. Prospective prediction of ophthalmopathy was tested in an independent validation cohort of 18 to 20 hyperthyroidism patients and 17 patients who later progressed to ophthalmopathy. The 100 or so discovery patients were divided at random into training and test sets in a 7:3 ratio. Thyroid tissue and blood T-cell repertoires from more than 5 Graves' hyperthyroidism patients were also compared in the study. After blood sampling, hyperthyroidism patients were treated with methimazole at a starting dose of 30 mg daily, and ophthalmopathy patients were treated with high-dose intravenous methylprednisolone. According to the paper, TCR Vbeta CDR3 sequencing was carried out on about 140 peripheral blood samples, which came from more than 40 ophthalmopathy, 75 or so hyperthyroidism and about 17 progressor patients.

Amplification of TCR beta CDR3 regions was carried out from RNA transcripts. The first round of RT-PCR for the TCR CDR3 was performed with the HTBI primer set and the Qiagen OneStep RT-PCR kit. The libraries were constructed in a second round of multiplex PCR and then size-selected and purified. Sequencing of the libraries was done on an Illumina HiSeq2000 using paired-end 100 bp reads. In the paper's pipeline: SOAPnuke was used to process the raw data, removing reads that contained adapters or uncalled bases, had a mean Phred below 15, or lacked an exact match to the constant primer or identifier. COPE v1.2.5 was used to merge the high-quality paired reads, and each unique nucleotide sequence was defined as a clonotype. MiTCR v1.1 was used to align clonotypes to the IMGT TRBV, TRBD and TRBJ reference segments. Only V-J combinations with frequency above 0.0001, covering 98% to 99.2% of repertoires, were analysed. A TCS score was defined as the ratio of F50 (clonal expansion) to E x V (chaos), with BLOSUM62-based TCRdist applied between CDR3 peptides within each V-J. Welch's t-statistics and random forest reduced approximately 520 V-J features to roughly 13, which were used in a naive Bayes classifier (R e1071). TCRdb itself trimmed the public reads at Q25 with fastp, ran MiXCR and retained productive beta chains. Here each entry gathers all rows of one CDR3 protein and keeps the most common genes and DNA. The V and J calls and clone size are TCRdb's, not the authors'. This sample has some 550,000 distinct CDR3 sequences in its table, and around 21% of those were observed once. Around 27% of the sample is in the top ten clones.

A patient counted as having stable Graves' hyperthyroidism if no progression to ophthalmopathy occurred over 18 months of follow-up. Hyperthyroidism patients were newly diagnosed, with disease duration under 2 months, and aged 18 to 65 years. Exclusion was applied to patients with uncontrolled infections, other autoimmune diseases, pregnancy or lactation. Diagnoses relied on clinical symptoms, serum thyroxine and TRAb, thyroid ultrasound and orbital computed tomography. PBMCs were separated from roughly 10 ml of fresh peripheral blood using Ficoll-Paque density gradient centrifugation. Total RNA was extracted with Trizol reagent, and quality was checked on an Agilent 2100 Bioanalyzer. Counted from cysteine to phenylalanine, this CDR3 has 14 amino acids. Only the CDR3 part of the read is kept: 42 bases, read in frame from the first base. Trimming accounts for 6 bases at V and 2 bases at J, while the number of junction bases matched to no gene is 6. The germline V gene encodes CDR1 MNHEY and CDR2 SVGAGI.

This clonotype appeared many times. Its antigen is not yet known. No per-base quality is available; no much larger clone lies one base away. On the study overall, not on this receptor specifically: Most expanded thyroid clonotypes (frequency above 0.001) were also detected in blood, suggesting blood repertoires may reflect thyroid immune responses. No statistical method was used to set the sample size in advance, and investigators knew the group allocation. In validation, the model predicted progression to ophthalmopathy a median of 6.5 months before onset, with about 70% sensitivity and about 75% specificity. A 13 V-J signature model separated ophthalmopathy from stable hyperthyroidism, with 87.88% sensitivity and around 84% specificity in cross-validation and 80%/75% in testing.

Sequenced: blood. This TCR came from a man aged 18 to 29 with Graves' hyperthyroidism. Here the chain combines TRBV6-5 and TRBJ2-7; 8 bases in the middle match TRBD1. The DNA is as follows: TGTGCCAGCAGCTATGGACAGGGACCCTACGAGCAGTACTTC. Its amino acids are CASSYGQGPYEQYF.